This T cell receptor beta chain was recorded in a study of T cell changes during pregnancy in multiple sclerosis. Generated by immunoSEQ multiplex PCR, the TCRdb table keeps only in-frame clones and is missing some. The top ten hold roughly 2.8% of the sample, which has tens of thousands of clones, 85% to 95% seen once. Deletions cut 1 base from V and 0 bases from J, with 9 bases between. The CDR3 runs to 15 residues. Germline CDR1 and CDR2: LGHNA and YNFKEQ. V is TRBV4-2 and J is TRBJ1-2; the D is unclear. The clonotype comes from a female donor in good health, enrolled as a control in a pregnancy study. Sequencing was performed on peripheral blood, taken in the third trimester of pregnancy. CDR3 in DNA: TGTGCCAGCAGCCAAGGGGCATCCGCTAACTATGGCTACACCTTC. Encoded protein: CASSQGASANYGYTF.